This T cell receptor beta chain was recorded in a study of blood T cell repertoires in COVID-19. Overall study context: Whether acute or convalescent, the COVID-19 samples came from the United States, Italy and Spain. T cells, B-cell-depleted T cells, or PBMCs supplied cDNA or gDNA.

This CDR3 region has 15 residues. J was trimmed by 2 bases and V by 6 bases; bases with no gene match: 10. From germline, CDR1 is MNHEY and CDR2 SVGAGI. Under the authors' procedure: By means of reference gene primer amplification, nucleated cell counts were estimated. Sequencing was performed with immunoSEQ multiplex PCR; in TCRdb, only in-frame clones are kept and a portion is missing. V and J calls and clone size follow that table, whereas D and trimming were derived from the DNA. In the table there are around 100,000 clones, around 90% of which are singletons. This chain connects TRBV6-5 to TRBJ2-7; TRBD1 matches at 7 bases. The TCR sequence derives from an older woman with acute or convalescent COVID-19. Sequencing used peripheral blood. This chain's CDR3 is CASSQLGTVAYEQYF. The DNA for the CDR3 is TGTGCCAGCAGCCAACTTGGGACAGTGGCCTACGAGCAGTACTTC.